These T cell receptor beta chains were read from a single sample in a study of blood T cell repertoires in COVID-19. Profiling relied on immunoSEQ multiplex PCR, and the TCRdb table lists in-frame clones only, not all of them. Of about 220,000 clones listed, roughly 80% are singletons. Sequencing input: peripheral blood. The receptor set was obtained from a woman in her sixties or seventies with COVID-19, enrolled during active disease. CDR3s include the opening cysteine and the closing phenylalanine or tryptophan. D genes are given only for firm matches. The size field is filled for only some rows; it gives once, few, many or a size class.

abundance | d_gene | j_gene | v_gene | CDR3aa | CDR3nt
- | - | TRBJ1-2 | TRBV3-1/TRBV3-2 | CASSEIRQLYGYTF | TGTGCCAGCAGCGAAATCAGACAGCTCTATGGCTACACCTTC
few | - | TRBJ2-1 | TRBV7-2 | CASSLFLSYNEQFF | TGTGCCAGCAGCTTATTTCTCTCCTACAATGAGCAGTTCTTC
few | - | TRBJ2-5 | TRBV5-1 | CASSSLAGETQYF | TGCGCCAGCAGCTCTCTGGCGGGCGAGACCCAGTACTTC
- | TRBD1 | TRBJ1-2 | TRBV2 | CASGRQGGGYTF | TGTGCCAGCGGTAGACAGGGGGGTGGCTACACCTTC
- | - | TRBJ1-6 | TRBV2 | CASTVQTNNSPLHF | TGTGCCAGCACGGTTCAAACTAATAATTCACCCCTCCACTTT
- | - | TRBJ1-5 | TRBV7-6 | CASSLRRGNQPQHF | TGTGCCAGCAGCTTAAGACGGGGCAATCAGCCCCAGCATTTT
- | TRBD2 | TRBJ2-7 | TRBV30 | CAWSTGIAGAYEQYF | TGTGCCTGGAGTACTGGAATAGCGGGAGCTTACGAGCAGTACTTC
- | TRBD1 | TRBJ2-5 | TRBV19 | CASSLPGQGRETQYF | TGTGCCAGTAGTCTTCCGGGACAGGGGCGAGAGACCCAGTACTTC
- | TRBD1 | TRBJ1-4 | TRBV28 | CASRSGTGTEKLFF | TGTGCCAGCAGGAGCGGGACAGGGACTGAAAAACTGTTTTTT
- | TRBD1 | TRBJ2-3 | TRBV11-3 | CASSLRQGPQYF | TGTGCCAGCAGCTTGAGACAGGGCCCGCAGTATTTT
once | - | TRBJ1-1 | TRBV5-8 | CASSLRLTLFEAFF | TGTGCCAGCAGCTTAAGACTTACACTGTTTGAAGCTTTCTTT
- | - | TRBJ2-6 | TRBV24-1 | CATSDFQGSSGANVLTF | TGTGCCACCAGTGATTTCCAGGGCAGCTCTGGGGCCAACGTCCTGACTTTC
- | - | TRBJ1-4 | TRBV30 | CAWNAGTNEKLFF | TGTGCCTGGAATGCCGGAACTAATGAAAAACTGTTTTTT
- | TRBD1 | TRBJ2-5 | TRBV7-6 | CASSLVGDRVGETQYF | TGTGCCAGCAGCTTGGTGGGCGACAGGGTGGGAGAGACCCAGTACTTC
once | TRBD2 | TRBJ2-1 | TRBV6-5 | CASSYELAGFNEQFF | TGTGCCAGCAGTTACGAACTAGCGGGGTTCAATGAGCAGTTCTTC
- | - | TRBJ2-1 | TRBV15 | CATSRGLDYNEQFF | TGTGCCACCAGCAGAGGCCTAGACTACAATGAGCAGTTCTTC
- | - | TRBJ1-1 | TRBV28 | CASSSNPSTTEAFF | TGTGCCAGCAGCTCTAACCCAAGCACCACTGAAGCTTTCTTT
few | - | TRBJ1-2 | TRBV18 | CASSTFPGGTDAWSYGYTF | TGTGCCAGCTCAACCTTTCCCGGGGGGACGGACGCCTGGTCCTATGGCTACACCTTC
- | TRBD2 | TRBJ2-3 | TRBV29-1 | CSVKAGGTDTQYF | TGCAGCGTTAAAGCGGGAGGGACAGATACGCAGTATTTT
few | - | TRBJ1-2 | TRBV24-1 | CATSGGGRELANYGYTF | TGTGCCACCAGTGGTGGCGGCAGGGAATTAGCTAACTATGGCTACACCTTC
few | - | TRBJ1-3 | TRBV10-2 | CASSEGAGPFGTHF | TGCGCCAGCAGTGAGGGAGCGGGTCCTTTCGGCACTCATTTT
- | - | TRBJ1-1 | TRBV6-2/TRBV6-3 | CASTPWTDMNTEAFF | TGTGCCAGCACCCCTTGGACAGATATGAACACTGAAGCTTTCTTT
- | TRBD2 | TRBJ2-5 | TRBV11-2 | CASSSRELAGGPGETQYF | TGTGCCAGCAGCTCAAGGGAATTAGCGGGAGGGCCGGGAGAGACCCAGTACTTC
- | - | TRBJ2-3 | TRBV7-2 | CASSLGAPDTQYF | TGTGCCAGCAGCTTAGGGGCCCCGGATACGCAGTATTTT
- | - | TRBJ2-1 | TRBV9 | CASSVDFFGQGEQFF | TGTGCCAGCAGCGTAGATTTTTTCGGCCAGGGTGAGCAGTTCTTC